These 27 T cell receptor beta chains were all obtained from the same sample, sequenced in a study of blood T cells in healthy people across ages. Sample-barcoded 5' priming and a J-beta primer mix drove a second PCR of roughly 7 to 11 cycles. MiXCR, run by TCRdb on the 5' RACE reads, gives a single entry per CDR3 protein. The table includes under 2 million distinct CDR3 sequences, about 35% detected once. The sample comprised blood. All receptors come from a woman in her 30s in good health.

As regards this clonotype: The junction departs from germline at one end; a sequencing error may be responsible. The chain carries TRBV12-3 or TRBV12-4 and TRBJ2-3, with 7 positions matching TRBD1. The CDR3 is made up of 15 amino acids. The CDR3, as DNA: TGTGTCAGCAGCCTGGGGGACAGCCCCACAGATACGCAGTATTTT. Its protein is CVSSLGDSPTDTQYF.

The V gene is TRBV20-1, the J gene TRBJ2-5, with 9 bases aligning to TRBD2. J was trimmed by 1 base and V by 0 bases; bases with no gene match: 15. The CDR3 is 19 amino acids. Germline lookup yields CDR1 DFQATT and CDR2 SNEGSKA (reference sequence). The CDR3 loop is CSARDSEVGPSGVQETQYF. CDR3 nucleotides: TGCAGTGCTAGAGATTCCGAAGTTGGGCCTAGCGGGGTCCAAGAGACCCAGTACTTC.

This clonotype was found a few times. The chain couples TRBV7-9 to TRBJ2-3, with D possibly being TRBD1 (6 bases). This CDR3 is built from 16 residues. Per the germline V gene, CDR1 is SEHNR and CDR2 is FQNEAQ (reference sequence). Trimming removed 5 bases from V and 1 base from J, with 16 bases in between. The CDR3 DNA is TGTGCCAGCAGCCTCACAGGGAGCTGGGGCACAGATACGCAGTATTTT. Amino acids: CASSLTGSWGTDTQYF.

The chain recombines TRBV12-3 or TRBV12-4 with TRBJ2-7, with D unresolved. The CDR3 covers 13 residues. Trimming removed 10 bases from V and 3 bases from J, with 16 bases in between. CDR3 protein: CATRFGPNYEQYF. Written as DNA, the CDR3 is TGTGCCACCCGATTCGGGCCGAACTACGAGCAGTACTTC.

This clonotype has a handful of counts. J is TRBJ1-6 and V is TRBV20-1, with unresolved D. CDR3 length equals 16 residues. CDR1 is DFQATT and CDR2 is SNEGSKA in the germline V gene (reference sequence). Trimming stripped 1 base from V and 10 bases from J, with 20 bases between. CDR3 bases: TGCAGTGCTAGAGCACCGGAGGAGGGAACGGACTCACCCCTCCACTTT. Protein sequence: CSARAPEEGTDSPLHF.

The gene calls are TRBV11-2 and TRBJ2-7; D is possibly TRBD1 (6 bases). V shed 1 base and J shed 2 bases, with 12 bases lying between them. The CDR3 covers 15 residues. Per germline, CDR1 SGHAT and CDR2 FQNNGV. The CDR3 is CASSLGSGAAYEQYF. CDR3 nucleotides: TGTGCCAGCAGCTTAGGGTCAGGGGCTGCCTACGAGCAGTACTTC.

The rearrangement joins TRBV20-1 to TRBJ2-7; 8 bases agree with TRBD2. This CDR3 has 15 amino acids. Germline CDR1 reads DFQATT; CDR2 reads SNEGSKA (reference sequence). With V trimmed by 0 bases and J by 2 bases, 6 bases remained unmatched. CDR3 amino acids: CSAREAPAGAYEQYF. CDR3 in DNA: TGCAGTGCTAGAGAGGCACCAGCGGGAGCCTACGAGCAGTACTTC.

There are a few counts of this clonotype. The CDR3 reads CASNEISTDTQYF. In nucleotides, the CDR3 is TGTGCCAGCAATGAGATATCCACAGATACGCAGTATTTT. The gene calls are TRBV6-1 and TRBJ2-3; no firm D call. The CDR3 contains 13 residues. Trimming removed 7 bases at V and 2 bases at J, with 10 bases between. Per the germline V gene, CDR1 is MNHNS and CDR2 is SASEGT.

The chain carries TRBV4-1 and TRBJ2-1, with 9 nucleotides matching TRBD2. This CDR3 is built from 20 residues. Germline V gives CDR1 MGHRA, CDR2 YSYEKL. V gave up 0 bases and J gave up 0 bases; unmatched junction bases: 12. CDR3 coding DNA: TGCGCCAGCAGCCAAGACCCCTTGAGAGCGGGGGGCCTCTCCTACAATGAGCAGTTCTTC. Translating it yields CASSQDPLRAGGLSYNEQFF.

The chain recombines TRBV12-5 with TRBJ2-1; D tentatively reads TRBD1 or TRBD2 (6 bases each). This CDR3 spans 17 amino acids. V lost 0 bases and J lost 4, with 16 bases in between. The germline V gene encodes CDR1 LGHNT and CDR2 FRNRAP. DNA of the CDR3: TGTGCTAGTGGTTTGGTACTGGGGGCAGGGAGGTACAATGAGCAGTTCTTC. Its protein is CASGLVLGAGRYNEQFF. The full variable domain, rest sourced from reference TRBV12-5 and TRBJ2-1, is DARVTQTPRHKVTEMGQEVTMRCQPILGHNTVFWYRQTMMQGLELLAYFRNRAPLDDSGMPKDRFSAEMPDATLATLKIQPSEPRDSAVYFCASGLVLGAGRYNEQFFGPGTRLTVL.

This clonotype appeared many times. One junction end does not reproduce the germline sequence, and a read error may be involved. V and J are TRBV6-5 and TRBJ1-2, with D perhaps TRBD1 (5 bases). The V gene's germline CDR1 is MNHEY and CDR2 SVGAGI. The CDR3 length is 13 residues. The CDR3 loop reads CASSPGRGYGYTF. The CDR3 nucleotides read TGCGCCAGCAGTCCGGGGAGGGGCTATGGCTACACCTTC.

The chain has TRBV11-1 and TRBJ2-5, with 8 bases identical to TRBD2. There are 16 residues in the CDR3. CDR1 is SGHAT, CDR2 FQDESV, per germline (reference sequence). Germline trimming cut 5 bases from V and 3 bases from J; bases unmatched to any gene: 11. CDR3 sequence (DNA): TGTGCCAGCAGCCCAAGACCGGGACTAGTCAAAGAGACCCAGTACTTC. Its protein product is CASSPRPGLVKETQYF.

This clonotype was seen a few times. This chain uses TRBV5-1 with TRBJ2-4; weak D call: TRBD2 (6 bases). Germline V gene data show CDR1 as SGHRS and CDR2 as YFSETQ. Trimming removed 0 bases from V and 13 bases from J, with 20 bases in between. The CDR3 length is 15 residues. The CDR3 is CASSLGPSAPGEQYF. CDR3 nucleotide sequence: TGCGCCAGCAGCTTGGGGCCTAGCGCGCCGGGGGAGCAGTACTTC.

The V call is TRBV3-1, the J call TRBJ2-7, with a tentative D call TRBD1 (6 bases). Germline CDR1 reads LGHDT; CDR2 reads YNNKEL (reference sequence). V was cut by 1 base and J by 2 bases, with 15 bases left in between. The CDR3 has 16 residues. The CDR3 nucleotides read TGTGCCAGCAGCCAAGGCCCGCAGGGGTGGCCCTACGAGCAGTACTTC. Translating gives CASSQGPQGWPYEQYF.

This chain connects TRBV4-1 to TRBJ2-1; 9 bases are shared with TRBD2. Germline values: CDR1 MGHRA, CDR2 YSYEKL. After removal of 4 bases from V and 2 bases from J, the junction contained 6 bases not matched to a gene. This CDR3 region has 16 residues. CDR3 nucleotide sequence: TGCGCCAGCAGCCTGGACGGCGGGGGGGCCTACAATGAGCAGTTCTTC. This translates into CASSLDGGGAYNEQFF.

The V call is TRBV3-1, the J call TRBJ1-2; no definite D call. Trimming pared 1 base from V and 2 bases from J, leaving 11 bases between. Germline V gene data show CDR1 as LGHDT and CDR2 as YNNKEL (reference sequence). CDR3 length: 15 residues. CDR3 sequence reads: CASSQALESNYGYTF. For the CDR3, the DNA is TGTGCCAGCAGCCAAGCCCTGGAAAGCAACTATGGCTACACCTTC.

The CDR3 nucleotides are TGTGCCAGCAGCTTAGCGAGGACTAGTAATGAGCAGTACTTC. Translation gives CASSLARTSNEQYF. The J gene is TRBJ2-1, the V gene TRBV7-6; TRBD2 aligns across 7 bases. The end of the DNA fits TRBJ2-7 better, so the J call may be wrong. CDR1 and CDR2 from the germline V gene are SGHVS and FNYEAQ. This CDR3 is 14 amino acids long.

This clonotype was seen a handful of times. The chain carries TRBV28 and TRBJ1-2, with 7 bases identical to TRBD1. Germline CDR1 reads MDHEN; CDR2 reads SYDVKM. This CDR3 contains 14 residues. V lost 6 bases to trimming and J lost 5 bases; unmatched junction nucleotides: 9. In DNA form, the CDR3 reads TGTGCCAGCAGGTCCGGCGGGACAGAGTATGGCTACACCTTC. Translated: CASRSGGTEYGYTF.

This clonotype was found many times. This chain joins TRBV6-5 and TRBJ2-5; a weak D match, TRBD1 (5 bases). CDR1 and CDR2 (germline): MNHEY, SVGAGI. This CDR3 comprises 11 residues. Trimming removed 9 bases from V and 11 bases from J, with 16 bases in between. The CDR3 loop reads CASGRDLSQYF. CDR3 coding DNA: TGTGCCAGTGGCAGGGATCTTTCGCAGTACTTC.

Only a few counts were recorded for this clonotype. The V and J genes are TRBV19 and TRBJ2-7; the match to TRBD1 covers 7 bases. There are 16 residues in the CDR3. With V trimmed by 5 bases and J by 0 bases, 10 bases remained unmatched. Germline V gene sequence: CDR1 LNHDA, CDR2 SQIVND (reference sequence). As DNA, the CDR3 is TGTGCCAGTAGTCCCTTTGGGACAGCGAGCTCCTACGAGCAGTACTTC. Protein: CASSPFGTASSYEQYF. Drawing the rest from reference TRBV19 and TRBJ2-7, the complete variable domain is DGGITQSPKYLFRKEGQNVTLSCEQNLNHDAMYWYRQDPGQGLRLIYYSQIVNDFQKGDIAEGYSVSREKKESFPLTVTSAQKNPTAFYLCASSPFGTASSYEQYFGPGTRLTVT.

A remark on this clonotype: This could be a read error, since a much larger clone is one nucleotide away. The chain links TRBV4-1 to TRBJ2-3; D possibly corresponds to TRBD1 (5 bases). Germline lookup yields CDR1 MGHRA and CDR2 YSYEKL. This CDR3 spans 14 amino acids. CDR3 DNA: TGCGCCAGCAGCCAAGAACAGCGCACAGGTACGCAGTATTTT. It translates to CASSQEQRTGTQYF.

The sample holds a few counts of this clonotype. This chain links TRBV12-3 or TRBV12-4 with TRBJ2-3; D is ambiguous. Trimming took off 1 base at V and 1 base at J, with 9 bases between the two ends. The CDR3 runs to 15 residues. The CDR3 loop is CASSLEGSRTDTQYF. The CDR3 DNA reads TGTGCCAGCAGTTTAGAGGGCAGCCGCACAGATACGCAGTATTTT.

The CDR3 sequence is CAISDGDMGGNYGYTF. For the CDR3, the DNA is TGTGCCATCAGTGATGGGGATATGGGGGGTAATTATGGCTACACCTTC. This chain uses TRBV10-3 with TRBJ1-2; D possibly corresponds to TRBD1 (5 bases). In germline, CDR1 is ENHRY, CDR2 SYGVKD. V was cut by 3 bases and J by 5 bases, with 19 bases left in between. CDR3 length: 16 residues.

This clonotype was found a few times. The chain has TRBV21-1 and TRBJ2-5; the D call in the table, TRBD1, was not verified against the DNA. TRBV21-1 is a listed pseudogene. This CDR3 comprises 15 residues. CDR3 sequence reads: CASSKAGQGEETQYF. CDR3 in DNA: TGTGCCAGCAGCAAAGCGGGACAGGGAGAAGAGACCCAGTACTTC.

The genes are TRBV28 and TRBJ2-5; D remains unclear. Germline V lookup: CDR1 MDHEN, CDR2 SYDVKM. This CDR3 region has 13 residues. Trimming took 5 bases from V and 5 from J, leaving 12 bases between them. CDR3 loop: CASSDWAWETQYF. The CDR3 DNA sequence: TGTGCCAGCAGTGATTGGGCATGGGAGACCCAGTACTTC. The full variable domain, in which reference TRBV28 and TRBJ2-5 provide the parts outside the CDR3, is DVKVTQSSRYLVKRTGEKVFLECVQDMDHENMFWYRQDPGLGLRLIYFSYDVKMKEKGDIPEGYSVSREKKERFSLILESASTNQTSMYLCASSDWAWETQYFGPGTRLLVL.

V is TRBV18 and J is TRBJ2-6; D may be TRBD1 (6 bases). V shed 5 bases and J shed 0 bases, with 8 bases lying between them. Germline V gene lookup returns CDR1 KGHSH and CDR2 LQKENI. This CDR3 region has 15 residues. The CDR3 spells CASSDRFSGANVLTF. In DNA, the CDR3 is TGTGCCAGCTCAGACAGGTTCTCTGGGGCCAACGTCCTGACTTTC.

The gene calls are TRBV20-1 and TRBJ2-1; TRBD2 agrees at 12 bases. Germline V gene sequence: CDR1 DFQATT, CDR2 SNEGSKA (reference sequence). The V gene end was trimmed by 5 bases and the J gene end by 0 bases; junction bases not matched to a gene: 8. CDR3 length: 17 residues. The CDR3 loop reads CSAGATSGRLSYNEQFF. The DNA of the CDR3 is TGCAGTGCTGGAGCCACTAGCGGGAGGCTCTCCTACAATGAGCAGTTCTTC.